The TCR beta chain under discussion was sequenced for a study of immune evolution from preneoplasia to lung adenocarcinoma (dated by TCRdb to about 2021). As for the study more broadly: HLA loss of heterozygosity was found in about 6.3% of AIS, roughly 16% of MIA and 30% to 40% of ADC lesions, and in no AAH lesions. The study used immune gene expression, TCR sequencing and multiplex immunofluorescence to profile the immune contexture of lung adenocarcinoma precursors and invasive adenocarcinoma. Resected precursor lesions (AAH, AIS, MIA) and invasive adenocarcinomas were each compared against paired morphologically normal lung tissue. Sample size was based on specimen availability rather than a prior power calculation. The immune data were integrated with whole exome sequencing and methylation data from the same cohort of nodules. In total, the cohort included some 50 patients with pulmonary nodules, all of whom underwent surgical resection. The TCR sequencing data were obtained from about 51 patients. According to the study, 95 to 120 samples went through TCR sequencing. POLYSOLVER was used to infer class I HLA alleles from exome data, and LOHHLA was used to detect allele-specific HLA loss. The research as a whole found: Findings were based on association rather than direct causation; larger cohorts with long-term follow-up and longitudinal biopsies were deemed needed. Normal lung had the highest top T cell clone frequencies, which appeared to decline progressively from AAH through AIS, MIA and invasive adenocarcinoma. All patients were from Japan and China, so applicability to Western populations was uncertain. KRAS-mutant nodules showed the highest T cell clonality compared with EGFR-mutant or double wild-type lesions. Clonality was highest in normal lung, while later-stage lesions appeared to have lower clonality but higher T cell density and diversity.

Patients underwent resection in Japan or China between about 2013 and 2018. Two lung cancer pathologists independently confirmed the histologic diagnosis of each case on H&E slides. Macro-dissection after pathologic assessment enriched premalignant or tumor cells for nucleic acid extraction. The AllPrep DNA/RNA FFPE Kit was used to isolate DNA from FFPE tissue. Regarding this clone: This receptor's antigen is unknown. Within one base of it there is no much larger clone, and no base qualities were kept.

CDR3 length: 15 amino acids, cysteine to phenylalanine. The sequence is cut down to CDR3 DNA, 45 bases in frame from base 1. Looking up the germline V gene yields CDR1 SGHTA and CDR2 FQGNSA. V is clipped by 7 bases and J by 5 bases, and the sequence between their germline boundaries is 18 bases long. The immunoSEQ hsTCRbeta Kit was used to sequence TCR beta CDR3 regions from DNA. The authors' analysis ran thus. TCR sequencing data were analysed with the ImmunoSEQ Analyzer. T cell clonality was defined as 1 minus Pielou's evenness, as computed on productive rearrangements. The inverse Simpson index, applied to productive templates, was used to measure T cell diversity. T cell density was TCR beta template counts normalized to usable DNA, estimated by amplifying and sequencing housekeeping genes. Two-sided Kruskal-Wallis tests were used to compare TCR metrics between histologic stages. Not all clones reach the TCRdb copy of this immuneACCESS table, which keeps in-frame sequences only. Checked studies attribute under half of the gap to unresolved V genes and leave the rest unexplained. V and J calls and clone size are given by that table; D and trimming were obtained from the DNA. The sample contains nearly 5,000 clones, around 82% of them found a single time. The ten most abundant clones make up roughly 12% of the sample.

Sequences were obtained from FFPE minimally invasive lung adenocarcinoma tissue. The cell subset or site tag for this specimen amounts to: micro-invasive lung adenocarcinoma (MIA). The chain is assembled from TRBV7-2 and TRBJ2-1; D gene: possibly TRBD1, on 5 matching bases. The clonotype was recovered from a person aged 65 to 85 with lung adenocarcinoma. CDR3 loop: CASTKMTVFNNEQFF. The DNA is TGTGCCAGCACCAAAATGACAGTTTTTAACAATGAGCAGTTCTTC.